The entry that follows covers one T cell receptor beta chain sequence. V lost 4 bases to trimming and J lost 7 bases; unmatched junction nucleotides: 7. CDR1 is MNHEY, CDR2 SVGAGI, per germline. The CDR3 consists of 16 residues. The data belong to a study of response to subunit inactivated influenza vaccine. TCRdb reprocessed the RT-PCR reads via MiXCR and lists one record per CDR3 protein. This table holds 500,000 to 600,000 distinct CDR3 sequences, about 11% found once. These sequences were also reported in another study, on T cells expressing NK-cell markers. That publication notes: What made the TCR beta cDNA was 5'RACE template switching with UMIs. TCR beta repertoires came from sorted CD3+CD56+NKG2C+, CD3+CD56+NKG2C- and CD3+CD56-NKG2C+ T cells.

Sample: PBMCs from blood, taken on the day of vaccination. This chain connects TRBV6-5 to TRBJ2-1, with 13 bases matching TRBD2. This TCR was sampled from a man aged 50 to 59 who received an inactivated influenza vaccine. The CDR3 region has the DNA TGTGCCAGCAGTTGGACTAGCGGGGGCGGGTCAAATGAGCAGTTCTTC. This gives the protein CASSWTSGGGSNEQFF.